This record looks at one T cell receptor beta chain sequence and its context. A second PCR of roughly 6 to 12 cycles used a sample-barcoded 5' primer and a J-beta primer mix. Each cDNA molecule was tagged by a template-switch adaptor with 12 random nucleotides. TCRdb itself ran the 5' RACE reads through MiXCR, one entry per CDR3 protein. The sample carries 600,000 to 1,000,000 distinct CDR3 sequences, around 25% recorded once. Each individual donor underwent a draw of roughly 10 milliliters of peripheral blood. This specimen comes from a study of blood T cells in healthy people across ages. The CDR3 has 15 residues. The germline V gene has CDR1 DFQATT and CDR2 SNEGSKA (reference sequence). J was trimmed by 6 bases and V by 0 bases; bases with no gene match: 5. These same records also appear under a second study, on T cells of mothers and their children.

Sequencing was carried out using blood. The chain joins TRBV20-1 to TRBJ1-4, with 9 bases that match TRBD1. This TCR came from a boy aged 5-17 years in good health. The CDR3 nucleotides read TGCAGTGCTAGAGATGCGCGACAGGGGGATGAAAAACTGTTTTTT. Encoded protein: CSARDARQGDEKLFF.